Below are 20 T cell receptor beta chains sequenced from a single sample in a study of cytomegalovirus exposure and HLA in healthy donors. The PCR ran on 60 Vbeta and 13 Jbeta primers. Some clones are missing from TCRdb's copy, which holds only in-frame ones; the method was immunoSEQ multiplex PCR. The repertoire holds around 110,000 clones, 81% seen once, with 3.9% in the top ten. Sequencing used PBMCs. The receptor set was obtained from a woman under 40 in good health and CMV-seronegative.

The chain has TRBV30 and TRBJ2-7; D might be TRBD1 (5 bases). CDR1 is GTSNPN and CDR2 is SVGIG in the germline V gene (reference sequence). V was clipped by 4 bases and J by 5 bases, with 15 bases between them. The CDR3 covers 13 residues. The CDR3 region is CAWNRGRYDEQYF. CDR3 nucleotides: TGTGCCTGGAATAGGGGCAGATACGACGAGCAGTACTTC.

The V gene is TRBV2, the J gene TRBJ1-5; D unclear. In germline, CDR1 is SNHLY, CDR2 FYNNEI. The CDR3 has 14 residues. Trimming cost V 9 bases and J 4 bases, with 16 bases left between them. CDR3 in amino acids: CARGREGGNQPQHF. CDR3 bases: TGTGCCAGAGGAAGGGAGGGAGGAAATCAGCCCCAGCATTTT.

This chain links TRBV28 with TRBJ1-5, with 7 bases lining up with TRBD1. The CDR3 is 16 amino acids. CDR1 and CDR2 (germline): MDHEN, SYDVKM. V shed 1 base, J shed 6 bases, and the junction held 9 bases outside the gene matches. As DNA, the CDR3 is TGTGCCAGCAGTTTATTGTCGGCAGGGGGTGGTCAGCCCCAGCATTTT. Protein sequence: CASSLLSAGGGQPQHF.

J is TRBJ2-5 and V is TRBV6-5; TRBD2 is a possible D gene (6 bases). The length of the CDR3 is 15 residues. V lost 5 bases and J lost 4, with 17 bases in between. The germline gives CDR1 MNHEY, CDR2 SVGAGI. The CDR3 protein is CASSMAPGVPETQYF. The CDR3 nucleotides are TGTGCCAGCAGTATGGCCCCGGGGGTCCCAGAGACCCAGTACTTC.

The chain joins TRBV28 to TRBJ2-1, with TRBD2 as a possible D gene (5 bases). The CDR3 loop spans 15 amino acids. Germline CDR1 reads MDHEN; CDR2 reads SYDVKM. V was trimmed by 1 base and J by 7 bases, leaving 14 bases between them. The CDR3 DNA reads TGTGCCAGCAGTTTATCATCGGGAATGGGGAATGAGCAGTTCTTC. Its translation: CASSLSSGMGNEQFF.

This clone was observed once. V and J are TRBV10-3 and TRBJ1-1; no clear D gene. Germline CDR1 is ENHRY and CDR2 is SYGVKD. Between the trimmed V and J ends, which lost 0 bases and 2 bases, there was a span of 7 bases. The CDR3 consists of 14 residues. The CDR3 DNA is TGTGCCATCAGTGAGTCGGTCGGTAACACTGAAGCTTTCTTT. Protein sequence: CAISESVGNTEAFF.

CDR3 amino acids: CASSLSGGIYEQYF. As DNA, the CDR3 is TGCGCCAGCAGCCTCAGCGGTGGGATCTACGAGCAGTACTTC. The V call is TRBV4-1, the J call TRBJ2-7, with D perhaps TRBD2 (5 bases). Germline V gives CDR1 MGHRA, CDR2 YSYEKL. The CDR3 covers 14 residues. V lost 4 bases and J 3 bases, leaving 13 bases between the germline ends.

The J gene is TRBJ1-2, the V gene TRBV6-4, with D perhaps matching TRBD1 (6 bases). Germline values: CDR1 MRHNA, CDR2 SNTAGT. Deletions cut 3 bases from V and 4 bases from J, with 12 bases between. The CDR3 consists of 14 residues. The CDR3 here is CASSEVGAGYGYTF. DNA of the CDR3: TGTGCCAGCAGTGAAGTGGGGGCCGGCTATGGCTACACCTTC.

This chain connects TRBV7-9 to TRBJ1-1; D is unresolved. CDR3 length: 14 residues. The germline V gene encodes CDR1 SEHNR and CDR2 FQNEAQ (reference sequence). Trimming removed 6 bases from V and 5 bases from J, with 16 bases in between. The CDR3 region is CASRSYGGTTEAFF. The CDR3 DNA follows: TGTGCCAGCAGATCTTATGGCGGAACGACTGAAGCTTTCTTT.

The chain recombines TRBV28 with TRBJ1-5; D unresolved. The V gene's germline CDR1 is MDHEN and CDR2 SYDVKM. The V gene lost 6 bases and the J gene lost 2 bases, with 11 bases spanning the gap. This CDR3 contains 14 residues. The CDR3 DNA sequence: TGTGCCAGCAGGCTCGAGAGGGGCAATCAGCCCCAGCATTTT. Translating gives CASRLERGNQPQHF.

The chain has TRBV6-5 and TRBJ2-7, with 9 bases fitting TRBD2. After removal of 8 bases from V and 6 bases from J, the junction contained 14 bases not matched to a gene. CDR1 is MNHEY and CDR2 is SVGAGI in the germline V gene. This CDR3 spans 15 amino acids. The CDR3 region is CASGTLAGKPVEQYF. The CDR3 coding sequence is TGTGCCAGCGGCACGCTAGCGGGAAAACCGGTCGAGCAGTACTTC.

V gene TRBV9 combines with J gene TRBJ2-1; 9 nucleotides agree with TRBD2. This CDR3 contains 16 residues. Germline loops: CDR1 SGDLS, CDR2 YYNGEE. Germline trimming cut 4 bases from V and 6 bases from J; bases unmatched to any gene: 11. The CDR3 sequence is CASSLRLGTSSNEQFF. CDR3 nucleotides: TGTGCCAGCAGCCTTCGACTCGGGACTAGCTCCAATGAGCAGTTCTTC.

The chain carries TRBV7-9 and TRBJ1-5; 8 bases are a match to TRBD1. The germline CDR1 and CDR2 sequences are SEHNR and FQNEAQ (reference sequence). With 4 bases clipped from V and 9 bases from J, the junction kept 5 bases outside the gene matches. This CDR3 is 13 amino acids long. The CDR3 DNA reads TGTGCCAGCAGCTCCCTACAGGGGGGGCCCCAGCATTTT. Encoded protein: CASSSLQGGPQHF.

V is TRBV27 and J is TRBJ2-2; possible D gene TRBD2, 6 bases. The CDR3 loop spans 14 amino acids. V lost 2 bases and J lost 6, with 10 bases in between. The V gene's germline CDR1 is MNHEY and CDR2 SMNVEV (reference sequence). The CDR3 sequence: CASSLTPGAGELFF. The DNA for the CDR3 is TGTGCCAGCAGTTTAACCCCGGGGGCCGGGGAGCTGTTTTTT.

The rearrangement uses TRBV5-1 and TRBJ2-6; 10 bases line up with TRBD1. CDR3 length: 19 residues. From germline, CDR1 is SGHRS and CDR2 YFSETQ. The J segment lost 2 bases and the V segment lost 2 bases, leaving 10 bases of the junction unmatched. CDR3 in DNA: TGCGCCAGCAGCTTTCATCCTCCCGGACAGGGGGCTGGGGCCAACGTCCTGACTTTC. It translates to CASSFHPPGQGAGANVLTF. Based on the CDR3 plus reference TRBV5-1 and TRBJ2-6, the full variable domain is KAGVTQTPRYLIKTRGQQVTLSCSPISGHRSVSWYQQTPGQGLQFLFEYFSETQRNKGNFPGRFSGRQFSNSRSEMNVSTLELGDSALYLCASSFHPPGQGAGANVLTFGAGSRLTVL.

This chain uses TRBV27 with TRBJ1-6; D is unclear. The CDR3 loop spans 14 amino acids. Germline V CDR1 and CDR2: MNHEY, SMNVEV (reference sequence). Trimming shortened V by 2 bases and J by 1 base, and 3 bases separated the two germline ends. The CDR3 DNA sequence: TGTGCCAGCAGTTTAGAGTCCTATAATTCACCCCTCCACTTT. It is translated as CASSLESYNSPLHF.

J is TRBJ2-7 and V is TRBV27, with D possibly being TRBD2 (6 bases). The CDR3 is 14 amino acids. Trimming stripped 0 bases from V and 3 bases from J, with 9 bases between. Germline V gene lookup returns CDR1 MNHEY and CDR2 SMNVEV (reference sequence). CDR3 protein: CASSLSVGGYEQYF. The DNA of the CDR3 is TGTGCCAGCAGTTTATCTGTCGGGGGCTACGAGCAGTACTTC.

V gene TRBV7-2 combines with J gene TRBJ2-6, with 7 bases lining up with TRBD1. The CDR3 has 14 residues. The ends lost 8 bases at V and 0 bases at J; junction bases unmatched: 1. Germline V gene lookup returns CDR1 SGHTA and CDR2 FQGNSA. CDR3 sequence: CASRQGSGANVLTF. The CDR3 DNA sequence: TGTGCCAGCCGACAGGGCTCTGGGGCCAACGTCCTGACTTTC.

The rearrangement uses TRBV5-4 and TRBJ2-5; D possibly corresponds to TRBD2 (5 bases). This CDR3 region has 13 residues. Trimming shortened V by 3 bases and J by 4 bases, and 10 bases separated the two germline ends. Germline CDR1 and CDR2: SGHNT and YYREEE (reference sequence). CDR3 protein: CASSSSGSETQYF. In DNA, the CDR3 is TGTGCCAGCAGCTCGAGCGGTTCAGAGACCCAGTACTTC.

In its sample, this clone is medium-sized. The rearrangement links TRBV5-4 to TRBJ2-5; D possibly corresponds to TRBD2 (6 bases). This CDR3 spans 16 amino acids. Trimming removed 4 bases from V and 0 bases from J, with 16 bases in between. Per germline, CDR1 SGHNT and CDR2 YYREEE (reference sequence). Written as DNA, the CDR3 is TGTGCCAGCAGCGTCATCGGGGGAGTGGACCAAGAGACCCAGTACTTC. Amino acids: CASSVIGGVDQETQYF.